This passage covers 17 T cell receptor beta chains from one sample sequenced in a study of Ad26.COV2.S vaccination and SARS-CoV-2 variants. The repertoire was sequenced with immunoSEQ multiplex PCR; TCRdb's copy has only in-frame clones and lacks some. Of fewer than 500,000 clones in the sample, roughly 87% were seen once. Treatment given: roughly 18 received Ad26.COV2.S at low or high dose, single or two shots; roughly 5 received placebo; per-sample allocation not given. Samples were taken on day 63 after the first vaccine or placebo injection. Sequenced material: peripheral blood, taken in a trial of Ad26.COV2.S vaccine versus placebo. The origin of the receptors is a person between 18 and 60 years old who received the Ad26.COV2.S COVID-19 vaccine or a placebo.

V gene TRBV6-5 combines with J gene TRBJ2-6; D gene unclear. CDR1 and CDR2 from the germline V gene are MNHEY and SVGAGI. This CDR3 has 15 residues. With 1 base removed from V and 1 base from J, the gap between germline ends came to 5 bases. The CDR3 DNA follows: TGTGCCAGCAGTTACTACGGTTCTGGGGCCAACGTCCTGACTTTC. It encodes CASSYYGSGANVLTF.

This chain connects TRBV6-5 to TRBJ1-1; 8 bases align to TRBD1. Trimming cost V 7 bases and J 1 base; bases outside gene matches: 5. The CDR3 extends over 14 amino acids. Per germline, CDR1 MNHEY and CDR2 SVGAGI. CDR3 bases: TGTGCCAGCAACTACAGGGGGGAGAACACTGAAGCTTTCTTT. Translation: CASNYRGENTEAFF.

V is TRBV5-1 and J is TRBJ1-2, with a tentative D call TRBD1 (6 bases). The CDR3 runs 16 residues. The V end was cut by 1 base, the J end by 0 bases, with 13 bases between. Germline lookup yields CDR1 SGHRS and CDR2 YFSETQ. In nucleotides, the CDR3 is TGCGCCAGCAGCTTGAGATCGGACAGTACTAACTATGGCTACACCTTC. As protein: CASSLRSDSTNYGYTF.

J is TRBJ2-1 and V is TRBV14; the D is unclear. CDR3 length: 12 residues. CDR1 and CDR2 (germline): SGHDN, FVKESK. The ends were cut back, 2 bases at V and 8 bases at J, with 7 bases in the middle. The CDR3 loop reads CASSQLHYEQFF. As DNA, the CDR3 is TGTGCCAGCAGCCAACTCCATTATGAGCAGTTCTTC.

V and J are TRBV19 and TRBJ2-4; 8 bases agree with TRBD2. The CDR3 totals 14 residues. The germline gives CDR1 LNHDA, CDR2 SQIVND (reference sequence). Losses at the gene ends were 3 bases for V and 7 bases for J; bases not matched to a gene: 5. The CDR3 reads CASSMGTRWNIQYF. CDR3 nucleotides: TGTGCCAGTAGTATGGGGACTAGGTGGAACATTCAGTACTTC.

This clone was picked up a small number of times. The CDR3 region has the DNA TGTGCCAGCAGCTTGGTAGCGGGAGCGGACAATGAGCAGTTCTTC. Its protein is CASSLVAGADNEQFF. The chain links TRBV7-2 to TRBJ2-1; the match to TRBD2 covers 9 bases. Trimming took 3 bases from V and 5 from J; bases not matched to a gene: 5. The germline gives CDR1 SGHTA, CDR2 FQGNSA. The CDR3 spans 15 residues.

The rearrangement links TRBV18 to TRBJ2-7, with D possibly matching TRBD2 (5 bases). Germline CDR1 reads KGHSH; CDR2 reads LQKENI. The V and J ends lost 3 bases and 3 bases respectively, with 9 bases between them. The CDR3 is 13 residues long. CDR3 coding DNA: TGTGCCAGCTCACCGAGGGAGAACTACGAGCAGTACTTC. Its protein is CASSPRENYEQYF.

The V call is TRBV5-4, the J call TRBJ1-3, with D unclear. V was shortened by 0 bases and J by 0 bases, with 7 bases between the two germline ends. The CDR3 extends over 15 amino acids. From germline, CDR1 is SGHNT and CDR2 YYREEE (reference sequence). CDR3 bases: TGTGCCAGCAGCTTGGAGTATAACTCTGGAAACACCATATATTTT. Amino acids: CASSLEYNSGNTIYF.

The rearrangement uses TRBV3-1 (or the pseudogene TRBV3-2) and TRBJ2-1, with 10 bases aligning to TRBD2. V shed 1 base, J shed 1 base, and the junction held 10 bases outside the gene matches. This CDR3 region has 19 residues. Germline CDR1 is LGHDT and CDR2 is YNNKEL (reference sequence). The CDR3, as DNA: TGTGCCAGCAGCCAAGCTCTTAGCGGGAGGCCTCGATCCTACAATGAGCAGTTCTTC. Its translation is CASSQALSGRPRSYNEQFF.

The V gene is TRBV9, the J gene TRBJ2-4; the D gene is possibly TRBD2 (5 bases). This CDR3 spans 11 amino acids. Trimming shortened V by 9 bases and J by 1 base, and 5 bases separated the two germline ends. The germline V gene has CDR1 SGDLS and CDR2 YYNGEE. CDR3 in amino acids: CATGAKNIQYF. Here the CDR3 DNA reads TGTGCCACGGGGGCCAAAAACATTCAGTACTTC.

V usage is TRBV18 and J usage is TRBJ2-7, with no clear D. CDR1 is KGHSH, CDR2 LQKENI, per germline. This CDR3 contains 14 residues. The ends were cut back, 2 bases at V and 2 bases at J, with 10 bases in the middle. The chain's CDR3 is CASSPGRLTYEQYF. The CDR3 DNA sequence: TGTGCCAGCTCACCAGGGCGGTTGACCTACGAGCAGTACTTC.

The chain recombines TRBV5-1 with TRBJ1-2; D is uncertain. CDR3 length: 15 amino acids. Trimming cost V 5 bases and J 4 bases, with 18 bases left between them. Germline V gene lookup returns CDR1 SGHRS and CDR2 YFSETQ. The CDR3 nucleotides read TGCGCCAGCAGTTCGTCCGCGGCGGTGGGCTATGGCTACACCTTC. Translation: CASSSSAAVGYGYTF.

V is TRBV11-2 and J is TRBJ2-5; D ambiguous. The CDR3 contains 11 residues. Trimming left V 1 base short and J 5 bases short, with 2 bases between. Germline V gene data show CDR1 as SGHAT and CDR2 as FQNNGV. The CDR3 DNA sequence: TGTGCCAGCAGCTTAGTTGAGACCCAGTACTTC. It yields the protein CASSLVETQYF.

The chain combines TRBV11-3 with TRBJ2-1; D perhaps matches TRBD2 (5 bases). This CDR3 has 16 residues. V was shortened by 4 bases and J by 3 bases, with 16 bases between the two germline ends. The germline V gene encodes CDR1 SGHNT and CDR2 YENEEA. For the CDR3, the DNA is TGTGCCAGCAGCTCCATGGGAGCGGCTCGCTACAATGAGCAGTTCTTC. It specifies CASSSMGAARYNEQFF.

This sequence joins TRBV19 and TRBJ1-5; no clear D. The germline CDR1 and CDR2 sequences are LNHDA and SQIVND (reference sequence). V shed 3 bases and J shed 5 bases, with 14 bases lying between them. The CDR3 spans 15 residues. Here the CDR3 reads CASSISSISDQPQHF. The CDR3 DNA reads TGTGCCAGTAGTATCTCTTCCATAAGTGATCAGCCCCAGCATTTT.

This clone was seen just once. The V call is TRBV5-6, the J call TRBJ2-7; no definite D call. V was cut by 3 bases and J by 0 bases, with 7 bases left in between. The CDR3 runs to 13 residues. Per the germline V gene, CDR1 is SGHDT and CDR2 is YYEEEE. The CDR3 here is CASSWARSYEQYF. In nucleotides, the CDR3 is TGTGCCAGCAGCTGGGCCCGCTCCTACGAGCAGTACTTC.

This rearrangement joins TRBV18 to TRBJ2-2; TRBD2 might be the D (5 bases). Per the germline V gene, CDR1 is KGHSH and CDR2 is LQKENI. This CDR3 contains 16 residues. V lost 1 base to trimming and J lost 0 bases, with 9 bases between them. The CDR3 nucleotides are TGTGCCAGCTCACCACGAGGGTCTGCGAACACCGGGGAGCTGTTTTTT. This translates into CASSPRGSANTGELFF.